This T cell receptor beta chain stems from a study of T cell changes during pregnancy in multiple sclerosis. The V end lost 0 bases, the J end lost 0 bases, and 11 bases lay between the germline ends. This CDR3 has 15 amino acids. Germline V CDR1 and CDR2: GTSNPN, SVGIG (reference sequence). Repertoires were generated with immunoSEQ multiplex PCR, while TCRdb's copy carries only in-frame clones and drops some. The sample has tens of thousands of clones, around 91% seen once. The TCR was taken from a female donor with multiple sclerosis, enrolled in a pregnancy study. Specimen: CD4+ T cells from peripheral blood mononuclear cells, collected before pregnancy. V is TRBV30 and J is TRBJ1-2; perhaps TRBD1 as D (5 bases). CDR3 loop: CAWSVGAGTNYGYTF. For the CDR3, the DNA is TGTGCCTGGAGTGTAGGGGCTGGGACTAACTATGGCTACACCTTC.